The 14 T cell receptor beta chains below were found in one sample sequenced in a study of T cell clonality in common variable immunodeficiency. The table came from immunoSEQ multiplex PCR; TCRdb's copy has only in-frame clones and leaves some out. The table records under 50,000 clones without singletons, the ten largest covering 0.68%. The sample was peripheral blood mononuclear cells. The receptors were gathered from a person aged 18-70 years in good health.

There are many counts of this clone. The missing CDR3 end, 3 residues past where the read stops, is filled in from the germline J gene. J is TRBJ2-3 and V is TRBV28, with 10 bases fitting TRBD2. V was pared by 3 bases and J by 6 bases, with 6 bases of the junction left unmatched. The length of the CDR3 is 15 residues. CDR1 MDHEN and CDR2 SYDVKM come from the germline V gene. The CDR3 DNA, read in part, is TGTGCCAGCAGTTTGGCTAGCGGGAGACCGGATACG. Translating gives CASSLASGRPDT. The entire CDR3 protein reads CASSLASGRPDTQYF.

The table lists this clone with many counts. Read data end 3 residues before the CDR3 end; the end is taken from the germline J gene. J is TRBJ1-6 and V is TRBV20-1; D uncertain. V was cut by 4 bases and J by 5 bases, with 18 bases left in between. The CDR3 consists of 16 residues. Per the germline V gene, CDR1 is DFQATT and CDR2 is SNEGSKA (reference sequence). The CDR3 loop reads CSANWAGGSNNSPLHF. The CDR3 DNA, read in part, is TGCAGTGCTAATTGGGCAGGAGGCTCGAATAATTCACCC.

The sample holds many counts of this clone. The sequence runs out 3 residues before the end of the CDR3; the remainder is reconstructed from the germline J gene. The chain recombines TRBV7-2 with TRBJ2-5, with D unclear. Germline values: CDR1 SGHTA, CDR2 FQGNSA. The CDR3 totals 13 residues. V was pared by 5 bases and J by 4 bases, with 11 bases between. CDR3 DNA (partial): TGTGCCAGCAGCCTCAAGCGAGGAGAGACC. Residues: CASSLKRGET. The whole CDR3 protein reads CASSLKRGETQYF. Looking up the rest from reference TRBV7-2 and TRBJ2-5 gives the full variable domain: GAGVSQSPSNKVTEKGKDVELRCDPISGHTALYWYRQSLGQGLEFLIYFQGNSAPDKSGLPSDRFSAERTGGSVSTLTIQRTQQEDSAVYLCASSLKRGETQYFGPGTRLLVL.

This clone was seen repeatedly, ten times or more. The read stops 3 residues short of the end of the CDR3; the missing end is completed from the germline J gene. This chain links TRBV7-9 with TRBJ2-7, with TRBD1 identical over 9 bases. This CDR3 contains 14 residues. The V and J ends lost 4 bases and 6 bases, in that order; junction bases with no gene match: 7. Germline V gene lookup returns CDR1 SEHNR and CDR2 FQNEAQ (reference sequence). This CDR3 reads CASSSNRGLGEQYF. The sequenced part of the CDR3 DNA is TGTGCCAGCAGCTCTAACAGGGGGCTAGGCGAG.

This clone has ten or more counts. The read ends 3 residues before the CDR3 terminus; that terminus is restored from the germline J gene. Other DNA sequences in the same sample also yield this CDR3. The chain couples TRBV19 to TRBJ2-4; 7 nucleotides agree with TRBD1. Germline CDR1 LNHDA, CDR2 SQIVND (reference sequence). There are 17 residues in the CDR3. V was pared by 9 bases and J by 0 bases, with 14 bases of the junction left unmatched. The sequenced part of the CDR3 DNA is TGTGCCAGGACAGGGTCGCCCTCTCCATTAGCCAAAAACATT. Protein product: CARTGSPSPLAKNI. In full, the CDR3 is CARTGSPSPLAKNIQYF.

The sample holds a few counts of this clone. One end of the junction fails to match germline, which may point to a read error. CDR3 amino acids: CASSRAGLVDTQYF. Incomplete CDR3 DNA: TGTGCTAGCAGCCGGGCGGGACTAGTTGATACG. The chain recombines TRBV7-7 with TRBJ2-3, with 8 positions matching TRBD2. The read ends 3 residues before the CDR3 terminus; that terminus is restored from the germline J gene. This CDR3 contains 14 residues. Germline assignment: CDR1 SSHAT and CDR2 FNYEAQ (reference sequence).

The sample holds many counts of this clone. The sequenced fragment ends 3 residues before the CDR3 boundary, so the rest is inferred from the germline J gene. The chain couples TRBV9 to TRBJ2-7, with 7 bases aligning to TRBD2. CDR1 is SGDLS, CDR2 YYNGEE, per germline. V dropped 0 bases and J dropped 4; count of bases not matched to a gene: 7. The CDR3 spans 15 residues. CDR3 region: CASSVGSGIGYEQYF. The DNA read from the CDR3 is TGTGCCAGCAGCGTAGGAAGCGGGATTGGTTACGAG. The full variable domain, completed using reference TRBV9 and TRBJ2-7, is DSGVTQTPKHLITATGQRVTLRCSPRSGDLSVYWYQQSLDQGLQFLIQYYNGEERAKGNILERFSAQQFPDLHSELNLSSLELGDSALYFCASSVGSGIGYEQYFGPGTRLTVT.

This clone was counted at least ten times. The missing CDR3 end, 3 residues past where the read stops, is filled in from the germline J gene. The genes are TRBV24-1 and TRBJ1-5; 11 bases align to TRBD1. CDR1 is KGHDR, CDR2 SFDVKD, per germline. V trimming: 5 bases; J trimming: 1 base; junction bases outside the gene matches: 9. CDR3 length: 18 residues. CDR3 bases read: TGTGCCACCAGTGCCGGACAGGGGGCACGCTTAAGCAATCAGCCC. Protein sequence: CATSAGQGARLSNQP. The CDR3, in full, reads CATSAGQGARLSNQPQHF.

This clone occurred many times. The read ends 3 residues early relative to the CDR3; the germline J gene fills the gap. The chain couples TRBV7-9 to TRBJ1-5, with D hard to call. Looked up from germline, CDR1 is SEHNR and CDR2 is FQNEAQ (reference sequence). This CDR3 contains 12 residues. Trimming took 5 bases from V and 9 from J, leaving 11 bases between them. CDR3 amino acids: CASSLTAGPQHF. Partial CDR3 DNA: TGTGCCAGCAGCCTAACGGCGGGGCCC.

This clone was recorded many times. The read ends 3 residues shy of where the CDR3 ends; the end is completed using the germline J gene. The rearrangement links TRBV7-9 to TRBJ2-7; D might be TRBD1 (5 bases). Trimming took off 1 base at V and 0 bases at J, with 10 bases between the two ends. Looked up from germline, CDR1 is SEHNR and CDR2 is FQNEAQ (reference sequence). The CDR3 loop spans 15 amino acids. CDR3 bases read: TGTGCCAGCAGCTTAGGACAGCTGAGCTCCTACGAG. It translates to CASSLGQLSSYE. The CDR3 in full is CASSLGQLSSYEQYF.

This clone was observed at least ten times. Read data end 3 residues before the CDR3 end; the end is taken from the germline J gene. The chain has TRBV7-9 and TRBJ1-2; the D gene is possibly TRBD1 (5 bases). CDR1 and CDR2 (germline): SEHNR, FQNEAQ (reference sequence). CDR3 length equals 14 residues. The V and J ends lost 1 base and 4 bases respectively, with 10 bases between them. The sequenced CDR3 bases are TGTGCCAGCAGCTTAGTGCAGGGTGGCTATGGC. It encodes CASSLVQGGYG. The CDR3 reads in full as CASSLVQGGYGYTF.

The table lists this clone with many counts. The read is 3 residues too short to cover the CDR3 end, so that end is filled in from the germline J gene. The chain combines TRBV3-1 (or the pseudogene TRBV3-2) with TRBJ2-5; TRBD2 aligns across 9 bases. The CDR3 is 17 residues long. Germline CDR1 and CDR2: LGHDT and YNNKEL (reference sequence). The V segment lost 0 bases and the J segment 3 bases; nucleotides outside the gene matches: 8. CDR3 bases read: TGTGCCAGCAGCCAAGAAACGCCTAGCGGGGAAAAAGAGACC. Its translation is CASSQETPSGEKET. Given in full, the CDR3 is CASSQETPSGEKETQYF.

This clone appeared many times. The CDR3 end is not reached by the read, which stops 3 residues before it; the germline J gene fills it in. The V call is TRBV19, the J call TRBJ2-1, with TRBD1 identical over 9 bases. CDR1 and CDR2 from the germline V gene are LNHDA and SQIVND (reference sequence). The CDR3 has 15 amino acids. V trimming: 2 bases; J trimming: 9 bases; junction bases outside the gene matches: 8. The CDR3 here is CASSITGGSVAEQFF. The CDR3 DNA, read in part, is TGTGCCAGTAGTATAACAGGGGGCTCTGTTGCTGAG.

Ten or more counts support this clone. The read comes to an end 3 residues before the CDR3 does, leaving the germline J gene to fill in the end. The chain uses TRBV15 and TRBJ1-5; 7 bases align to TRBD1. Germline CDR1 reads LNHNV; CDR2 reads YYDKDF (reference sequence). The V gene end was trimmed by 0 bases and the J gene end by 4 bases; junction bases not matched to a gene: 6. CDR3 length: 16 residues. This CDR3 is CATSRDREGANQPQHF. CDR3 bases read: TGTGCCACCAGCAGAGACCGGGAGGGGGCAAATCAGCCC.